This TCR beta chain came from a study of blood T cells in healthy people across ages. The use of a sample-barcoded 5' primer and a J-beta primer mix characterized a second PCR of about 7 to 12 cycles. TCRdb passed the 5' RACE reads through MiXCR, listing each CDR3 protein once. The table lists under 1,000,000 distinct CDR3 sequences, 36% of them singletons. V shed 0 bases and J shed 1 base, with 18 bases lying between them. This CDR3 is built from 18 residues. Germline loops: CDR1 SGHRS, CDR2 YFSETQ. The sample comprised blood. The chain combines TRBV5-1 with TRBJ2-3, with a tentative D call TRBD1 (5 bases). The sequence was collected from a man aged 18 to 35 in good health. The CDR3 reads CASSLEFDKGSGTDTQYF. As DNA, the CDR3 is TGCGCCAGCAGCTTGGAGTTTGATAAGGGGTCGGGCACAGATACGCAGTATTTT. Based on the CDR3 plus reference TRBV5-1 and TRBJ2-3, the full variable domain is KAGVTQTPRYLIKTRGQQVTLSCSPISGHRSVSWYQQTPGQGLQFLFEYFSETQRNKGNFPGRFSGRQFSNSRSEMNVSTLELGDSALYLCASSLEFDKGSGTDTQYFGPGTRLTVL.